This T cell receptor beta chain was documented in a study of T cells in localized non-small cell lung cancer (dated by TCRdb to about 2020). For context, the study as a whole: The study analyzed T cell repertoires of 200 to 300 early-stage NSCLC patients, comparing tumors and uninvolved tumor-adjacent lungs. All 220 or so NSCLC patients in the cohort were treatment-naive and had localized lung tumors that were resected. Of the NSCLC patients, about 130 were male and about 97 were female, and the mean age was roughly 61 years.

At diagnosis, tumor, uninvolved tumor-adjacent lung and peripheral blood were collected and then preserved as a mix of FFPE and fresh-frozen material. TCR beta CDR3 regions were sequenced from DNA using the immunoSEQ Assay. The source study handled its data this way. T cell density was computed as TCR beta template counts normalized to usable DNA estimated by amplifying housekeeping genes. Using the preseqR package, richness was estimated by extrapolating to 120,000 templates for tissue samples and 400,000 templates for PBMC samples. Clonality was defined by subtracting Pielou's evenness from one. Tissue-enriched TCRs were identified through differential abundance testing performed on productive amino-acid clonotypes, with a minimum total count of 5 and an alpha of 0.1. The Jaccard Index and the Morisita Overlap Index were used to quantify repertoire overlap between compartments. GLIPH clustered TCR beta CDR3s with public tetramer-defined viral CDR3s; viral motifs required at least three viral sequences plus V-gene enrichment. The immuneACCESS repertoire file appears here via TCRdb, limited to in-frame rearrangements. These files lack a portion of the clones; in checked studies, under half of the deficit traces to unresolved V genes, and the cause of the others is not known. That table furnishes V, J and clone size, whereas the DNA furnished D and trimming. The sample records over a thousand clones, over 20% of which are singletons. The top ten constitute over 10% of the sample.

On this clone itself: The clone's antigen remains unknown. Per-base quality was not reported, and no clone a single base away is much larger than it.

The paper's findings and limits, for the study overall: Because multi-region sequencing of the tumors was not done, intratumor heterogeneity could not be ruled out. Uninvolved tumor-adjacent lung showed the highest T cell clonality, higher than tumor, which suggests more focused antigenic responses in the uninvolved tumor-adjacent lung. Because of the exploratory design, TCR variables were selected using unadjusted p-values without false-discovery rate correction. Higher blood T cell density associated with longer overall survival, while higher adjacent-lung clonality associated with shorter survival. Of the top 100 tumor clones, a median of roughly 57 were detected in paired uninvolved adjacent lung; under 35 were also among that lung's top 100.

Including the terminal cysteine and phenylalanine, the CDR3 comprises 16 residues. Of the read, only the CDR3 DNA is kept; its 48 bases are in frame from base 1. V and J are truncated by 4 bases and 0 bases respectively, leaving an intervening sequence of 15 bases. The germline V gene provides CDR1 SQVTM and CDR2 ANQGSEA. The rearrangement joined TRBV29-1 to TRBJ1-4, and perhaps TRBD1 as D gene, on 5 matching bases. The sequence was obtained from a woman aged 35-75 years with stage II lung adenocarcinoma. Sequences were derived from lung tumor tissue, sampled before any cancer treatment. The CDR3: CSVVWGSHATNEKLFF. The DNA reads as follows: TGCAGCGTTGTTTGGGGCTCCCATGCAACTAATGAAAAACTGTTTTTT.